This T cell receptor (beta chain) was recovered during a study of T cell changes during pregnancy in multiple sclerosis. Measured with immunoSEQ multiplex PCR; TCRdb has only the in-frame clones, and not every one. The sample holds roughly 35,000 clones, roughly 90% seen once. The sequence was collected from a female donor with multiple sclerosis, enrolled in a pregnancy study. Sample: CD8+ T cells from peripheral blood mononuclear cells, taken after pregnancy.

As DNA, the CDR3 is TGTGCCAGCAGCTTGGACTACCCAGACGAGCAGTACTTC. Translation gives CASSLDYPDEQYF. The V gene is TRBV5-5, the J gene TRBJ2-7, with no clear D. CDR3 length: 13 residues. Between the trimmed V and J ends, which lost 0 bases and 5 bases, there was a span of 9 bases. Germline V gene lookup returns CDR1 SGHKS and CDR2 YYEKEE (reference sequence).